A single sample gave rise to the 15 T cell receptor beta chains below, sequenced in a study of Ad26.COV2.S vaccination and SARS-CoV-2 variants. The protocol was immunoSEQ multiplex PCR, while the TCRdb copy is restricted to in-frame clones and leaves out a portion. The sample lists roughly 510,000 clones, around 90% occurring once. Treatment here: 15 to 20 received Ad26.COV2.S at low or high dose, single or two shots; 5 received placebo; per-sample allocation not given. The samples date from day 63 after the first vaccine or placebo injection. The sample in question was peripheral blood, obtained in a trial of Ad26.COV2.S vaccine versus placebo. These TCRs come from a person aged 18-60 years who received the Ad26.COV2.S COVID-19 vaccine or a placebo.

V is TRBV19 and J is TRBJ2-2; no clear D. Trimming took 6 bases from V and 2 from J, leaving 7 bases between them. There are 13 residues in the CDR3. Germline CDR1 reads LNHDA; CDR2 reads SQIVND (reference sequence). This CDR3 is CASRGRNTGELFF. The CDR3, as DNA: TGTGCCAGTAGAGGTCGTAACACCGGGGAGCTGTTTTTT.

The chain carries TRBV9 and TRBJ2-7; D gene unclear. V gave up 0 bases and J gave up 6 bases, with 10 bases separating them. From germline, CDR1 is SGDLS and CDR2 YYNGEE. The CDR3 loop spans 13 amino acids. The CDR3 protein is CASSVAATGEQYF. The CDR3 DNA reads as TGTGCCAGCAGCGTAGCGGCTACGGGCGAGCAGTACTTC.

The chain recombines TRBV6-5 with TRBJ2-7; 7 bases match TRBD1. The CDR3 covers 15 residues. Germline trimming cut 6 bases from V and 3 bases from J; bases unmatched to any gene: 11. Per germline, CDR1 MNHEY and CDR2 SVGAGI. The CDR3: CASRGRQGLDYEQYF. In DNA form, the CDR3 reads TGTGCCAGCAGGGGAAGACAGGGATTGGACTACGAGCAGTACTTC.

This rearrangement joins TRBV7-2 to TRBJ2-1; D is tentatively TRBD1 or TRBD2 (5 bases each). V was cut by 3 bases and J by 4 bases, with 10 bases left in between. Germline V gene sequence: CDR1 SGHTA, CDR2 FQGNSA. This CDR3 region has 14 residues. The CDR3, as DNA: TGTGCCAGCAGCTTTAAGGGGAGTTACAATGAGCAGTTCTTC. This gives the protein CASSFKGSYNEQFF.

Only one count was recorded for this clone. This chain connects TRBV2 to TRBJ2-1; 11 bases align to TRBD2. The germline V gene has CDR1 SNHLY and CDR2 FYNNEI. CDR3 length: 15 amino acids. The V gene end was trimmed by 8 bases and the J gene end by 7 bases; junction bases not matched to a gene: 10. This CDR3 reads CASAGGSSGRNEQFF. The CDR3 DNA follows: TGTGCCAGCGCCGGCGGGTCTAGCGGGAGGAATGAGCAGTTCTTC.

The V call is TRBV3-1 (or the pseudogene TRBV3-2), the J call TRBJ1-1; D is uncertain. Germline CDR1 LGHDT, CDR2 YNNKEL (reference sequence). The V end lost 1 base, the J end lost 4 bases, and 7 bases lay between the germline ends. There are 13 residues in the CDR3. The CDR3 nucleotides are TGTGCCAGCAGCCAAGGGTTCGGCACTGAAGCTTTCTTT. Translated: CASSQGFGTEAFF.

Concerning this clone: Additional DNA sequences in this sample encode the identical CDR3. This chain connects TRBV6-6 to TRBJ2-7; unclear D gene. V lost 3 bases to trimming and J lost 1 base, with 7 bases between them. Germline lookup yields CDR1 MNHNY and CDR2 SVGAGI (reference sequence). The CDR3 is made up of 13 amino acids. The CDR3 sequence is CASSYSQSYEQYF. For the CDR3, the DNA is TGTGCCAGCAGTTATAGTCAGTCCTACGAGCAGTACTTC.

This clone was observed once. The chain joins TRBV7-2 to TRBJ2-1, with 11 bases aligning to TRBD2. The germline gives CDR1 SGHTA, CDR2 FQGNSA. CDR3 length: 18 amino acids. Trimming cost V 5 bases and J 4 bases; bases outside gene matches: 13. CDR3 region: CASSALWASGGSYNEQFF. In DNA, the CDR3 is TGTGCCAGCAGCGCCCTCTGGGCTAGCGGGGGGAGTTACAATGAGCAGTTCTTC.

The rearrangement uses TRBV7-3 and TRBJ2-7; TRBD2 agrees at 8 bases. Trimming removed 1 base from V and 2 bases from J; junction bases left unmatched: 4. The CDR3 covers 15 residues. Germline CDR1 is SGHTA and CDR2 is FQGTGA. The CDR3 DNA follows: TGTGCCAGCAGCTTAATGGTAGCGGGGCCCTACGAGCAGTACTTC. Its translation is CASSLMVAGPYEQYF. Variable domain in full (rest from reference TRBV7-3 and TRBJ2-7): GAGVSQTPSNKVTEKGKYVELRCDPISGHTALYWYRQSLGQGPEFLIYFQGTGAADDSGLPNDRFFAVRPEGSVSTLKIQRTERGDSAVYLCASSLMVAGPYEQYFGPGTRLTVT.

The gene calls are TRBV7-8 and TRBJ2-7; D not resolved. Germline V gene lookup returns CDR1 SGHVS and CDR2 FQNEAQ. This CDR3 contains 12 residues. The V and J ends lost 5 bases and 3 bases respectively, with 8 bases between them. The CDR3 bases are TGTGCCAGCAGCCCCCCGGACTACGAGCAGTACTTC. Protein: CASSPPDYEQYF.

V usage is TRBV23-1 and J usage is TRBJ2-4; no clear D. TRBV23-1 carries the ORF label, with uncertain function. This CDR3 is built from 15 residues. Trimming removed 8 bases from V and 0 bases from J, with 14 bases in between. The CDR3 spells CASGPDAIAKNIQYF. As DNA, the CDR3 is TGCGCCAGCGGACCGGACGCTATAGCCAAAAACATTCAGTACTTC.

This clone was seen only a few times. The same CDR3 is also encoded by other DNA sequences in this sample. The chain recombines TRBV19 with TRBJ1-5, with D unclear. Germline V gene lookup returns CDR1 LNHDA and CDR2 SQIVND (reference sequence). This CDR3 is 14 amino acids long. The V gene lost 2 bases and the J gene lost 3 bases, with 8 bases spanning the gap. CDR3 in DNA: TGTGCCAGTAGTATAACAGCCTCCAATCAGCCCCAGCATTTT. Its protein is CASSITASNQPQHF.

The gene calls are TRBV29-1 and TRBJ2-7; D gene uncertain. V lost 8 bases and J 0 bases, leaving 8 bases between the germline ends. Germline lookup yields CDR1 SQVTM and CDR2 ANQGSEA. CDR3 length equals 11 residues. DNA for the CDR3: TGCAGCACACGGAGCTCCTACGAGCAGTACTTC. It yields the protein CSTRSSYEQYF.

V usage is TRBV6-2 or TRBV6-3 and J usage is TRBJ1-5, with a possible D match to TRBD1 (6 bases). Trimming stripped 4 bases from V and 0 bases from J, with 13 bases between. Germline-derived CDR1 and CDR2 are MNHEY and SVGEGT. The CDR3 has 16 amino acids. The CDR3: CASSSGQRHSNQPQHF. The CDR3 DNA reads as TGTGCCAGCAGTTCCGGACAGCGCCATAGCAATCAGCCCCAGCATTTT.

The genes are TRBV5-1 and TRBJ1-2; TRBD1 might be the D (5 bases). Germline values: CDR1 SGHRS, CDR2 YFSETQ. Trimming cost V 4 bases and J 2 bases, with 6 bases left between them. This CDR3 is built from 12 residues. The chain's CDR3 is CASSPGNYGYTF. The CDR3 region has the DNA TGCGCCAGCAGCCCAGGGAACTATGGCTACACCTTC.